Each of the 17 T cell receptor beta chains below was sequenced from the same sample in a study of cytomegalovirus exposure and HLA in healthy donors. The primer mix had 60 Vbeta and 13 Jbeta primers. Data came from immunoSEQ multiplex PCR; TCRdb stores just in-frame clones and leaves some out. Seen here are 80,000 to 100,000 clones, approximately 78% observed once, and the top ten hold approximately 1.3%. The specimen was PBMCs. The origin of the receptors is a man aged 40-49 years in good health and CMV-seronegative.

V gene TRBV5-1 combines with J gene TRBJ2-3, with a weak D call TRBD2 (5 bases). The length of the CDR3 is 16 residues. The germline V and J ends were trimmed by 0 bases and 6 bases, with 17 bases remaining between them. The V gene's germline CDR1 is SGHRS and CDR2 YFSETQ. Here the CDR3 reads CASSLVPGSRGDTQYF. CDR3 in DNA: TGCGCCAGCAGCTTGGTTCCGGGGTCTCGTGGTGATACGCAGTATTTT.

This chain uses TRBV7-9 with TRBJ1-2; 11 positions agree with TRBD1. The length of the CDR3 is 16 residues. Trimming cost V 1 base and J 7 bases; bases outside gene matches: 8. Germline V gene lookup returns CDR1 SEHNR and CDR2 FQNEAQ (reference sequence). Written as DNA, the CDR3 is TGTGCCAGCAGCTTAGACGGACAGGGGGCAAGGGGTGGCTACACCTTC. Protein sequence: CASSLDGQGARGGYTF.

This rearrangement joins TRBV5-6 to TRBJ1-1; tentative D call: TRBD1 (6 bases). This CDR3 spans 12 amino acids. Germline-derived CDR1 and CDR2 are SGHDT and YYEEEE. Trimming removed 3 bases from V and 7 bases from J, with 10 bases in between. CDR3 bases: TGTGCCAGCAGCTGGGGGGGGCGTGAAGCTTTCTTT. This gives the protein CASSWGGREAFF.

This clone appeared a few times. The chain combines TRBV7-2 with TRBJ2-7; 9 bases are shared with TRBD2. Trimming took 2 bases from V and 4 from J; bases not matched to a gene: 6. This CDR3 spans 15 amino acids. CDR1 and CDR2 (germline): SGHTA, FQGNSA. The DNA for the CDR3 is TGTGCCAGCAGCTTACGGGCGGGGGGGGAGTACGAGCAGTACTTC. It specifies CASSLRAGGEYEQYF.

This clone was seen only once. CDR3 sequence (DNA): TGCGCCAGCAGCCAGACTAGCGGGGTTCAAGAGACCCAGTACTTC. It translates to CASSQTSGVQETQYF. This chain links TRBV4-1 with TRBJ2-5; TRBD2 matches at 11 bases. Losses at the gene ends were 3 bases for V and 2 bases for J; bases not matched to a gene: 2. The CDR3 extends over 15 amino acids. CDR1 and CDR2 (germline): MGHRA, YSYEKL.

Here the CDR3 DNA reads TGCAGGGGACAGGGGGCAACGAACACTGAAGCTTTCTTT. It is translated as CRGQGATNTEAFF. The chain employs TRBV29-1 and TRBJ1-1, with 12 bases fitting TRBD1. The CDR3 loop spans 13 amino acids. Germline assignment: CDR1 SQVTM and CDR2 ANQGSEA. The full variable domain, completed using reference TRBV29-1 and TRBJ1-1, is SAVISQKPSRDICQRGTSLTIQCQVDSQVTMMFWYRQQPGQSLTLIATANQGSEATYESGFVIDKFPISRPNLTFSTLTVSNMSPEDSSIYLCRGQGATNTEAFFGQGTRLTVV.

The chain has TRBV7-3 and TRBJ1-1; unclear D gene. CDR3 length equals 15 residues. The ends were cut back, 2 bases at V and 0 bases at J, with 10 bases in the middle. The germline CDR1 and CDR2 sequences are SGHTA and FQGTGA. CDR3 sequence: CASSLDGAVNTEAFF. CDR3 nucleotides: TGTGCCAGCAGCTTAGATGGAGCGGTGAACACTGAAGCTTTCTTT.

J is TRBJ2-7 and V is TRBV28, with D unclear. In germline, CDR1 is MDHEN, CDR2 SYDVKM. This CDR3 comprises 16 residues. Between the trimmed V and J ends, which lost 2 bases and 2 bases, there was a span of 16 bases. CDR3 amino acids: CASSLVGQAIAYEQYF. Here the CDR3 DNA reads TGTGCCAGCAGTTTAGTCGGCCAGGCGATAGCCTACGAGCAGTACTTC. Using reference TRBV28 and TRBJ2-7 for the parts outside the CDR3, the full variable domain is DVKVTQSSRYLVKRTGEKVFLECVQDMDHENMFWYRQDPGLGLRLIYFSYDVKMKEKGDIPEGYSVSREKKERFSLILESASTNQTSMYLCASSLVGQAIAYEQYFGPGTRLTVT.

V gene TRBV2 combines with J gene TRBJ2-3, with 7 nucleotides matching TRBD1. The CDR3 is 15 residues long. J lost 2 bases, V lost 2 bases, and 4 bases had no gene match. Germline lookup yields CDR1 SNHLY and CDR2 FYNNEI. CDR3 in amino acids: CASSEKDRYTDTQYF. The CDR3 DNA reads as TGTGCCAGCAGTGAAAAGGACAGGTACACAGATACGCAGTATTTT.

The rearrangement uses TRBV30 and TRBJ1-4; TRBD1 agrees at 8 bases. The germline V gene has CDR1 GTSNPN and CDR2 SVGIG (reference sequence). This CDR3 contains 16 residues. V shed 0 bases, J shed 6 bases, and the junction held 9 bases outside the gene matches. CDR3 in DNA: TGTGCCTGGAGTGTAGGTCACGGGACAGGATATGAAAAACTGTTTTTT. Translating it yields CAWSVGHGTGYEKLFF.

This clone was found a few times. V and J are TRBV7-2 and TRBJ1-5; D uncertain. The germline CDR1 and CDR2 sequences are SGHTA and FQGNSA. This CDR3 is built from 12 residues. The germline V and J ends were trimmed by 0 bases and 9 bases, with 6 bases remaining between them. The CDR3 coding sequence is TGTGCCAGCAGCTTAGCCCCGGGGCCCCAGCATTTT. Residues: CASSLAPGPQHF.

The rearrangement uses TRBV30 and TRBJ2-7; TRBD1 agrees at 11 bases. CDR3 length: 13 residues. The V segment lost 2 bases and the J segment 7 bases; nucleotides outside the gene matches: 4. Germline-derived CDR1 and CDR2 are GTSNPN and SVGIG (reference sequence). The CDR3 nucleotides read TGTGCCTGGAGTAGGGACAGGGGGGGTGAGCAGTACTTC. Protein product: CAWSRDRGGEQYF.

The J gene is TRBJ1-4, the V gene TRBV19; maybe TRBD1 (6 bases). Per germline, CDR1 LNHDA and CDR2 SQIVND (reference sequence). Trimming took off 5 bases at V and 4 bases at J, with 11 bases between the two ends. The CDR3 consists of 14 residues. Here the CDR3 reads CASSLGDNNEKLFF. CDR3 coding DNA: TGTGCCAGTAGTCTTGGGGACAATAATGAAAAACTGTTTTTT.

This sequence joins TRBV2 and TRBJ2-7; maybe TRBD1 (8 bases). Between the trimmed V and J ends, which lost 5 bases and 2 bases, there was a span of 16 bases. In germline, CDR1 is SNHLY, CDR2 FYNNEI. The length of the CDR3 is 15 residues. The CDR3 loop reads CASSSNRGGTYEQYF. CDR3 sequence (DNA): TGTGCCAGCAGTAGCAACAGGGGGGGAACCTACGAGCAGTACTTC.

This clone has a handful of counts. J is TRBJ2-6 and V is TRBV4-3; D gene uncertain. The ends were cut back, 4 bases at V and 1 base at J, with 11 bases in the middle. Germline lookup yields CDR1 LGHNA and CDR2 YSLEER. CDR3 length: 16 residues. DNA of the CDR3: TGCGCCAGCAGCCCGACACATAATTCTGGGGCCAACGTCCTGACTTTC. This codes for CASSPTHNSGANVLTF.

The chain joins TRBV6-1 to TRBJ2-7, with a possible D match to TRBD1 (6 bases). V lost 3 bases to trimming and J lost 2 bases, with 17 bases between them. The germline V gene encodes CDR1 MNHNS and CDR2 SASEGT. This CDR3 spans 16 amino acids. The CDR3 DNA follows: TGTGCCAGCAGTGATAAGAGGGCACAGGGAGCCTACGAGCAGTACTTC. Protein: CASSDKRAQGAYEQYF.

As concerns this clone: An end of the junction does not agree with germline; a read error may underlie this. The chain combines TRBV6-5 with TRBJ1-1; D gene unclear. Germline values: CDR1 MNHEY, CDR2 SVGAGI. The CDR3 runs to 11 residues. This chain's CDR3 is CASSSRGRLSF. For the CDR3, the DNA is TGTGCCAGCAGTTCCCGGGGTCGTTTATCTTTT.